This TCR beta chain was captured in a study of blood T cell repertoires in COVID-19. Per the study methods: Scientists estimated how many nucleated cells there were by amplifying reference gene primers. Measured with immunoSEQ multiplex PCR; TCRdb has only the in-frame clones, and not every one. V, J and clone size reflect that table, while D and trimming were determined from the DNA. The sample includes some 16,000 clones, 70% to 90% of them seen just once. The CDR3 runs 16 residues. Germline V lookup: CDR1 SGHRS, CDR2 YFSETQ. The junction had 7 bases not matched to a gene; V was cut back by 2 bases and J by 3 bases.

The chain recombines TRBV5-1 with TRBJ2-2, with 7 bases matching TRBD1. The sequenced sample consisted of peripheral blood. The clonotype originates from a human donor in a cohort sampled during active COVID-19. The CDR3 region has the DNA TGCGCCAGCAGCTTTTCGACAGGGCTGGACACCGGGGAGCTGTTTTTT. Translated, it gives CASSFSTGLDTGELFF.